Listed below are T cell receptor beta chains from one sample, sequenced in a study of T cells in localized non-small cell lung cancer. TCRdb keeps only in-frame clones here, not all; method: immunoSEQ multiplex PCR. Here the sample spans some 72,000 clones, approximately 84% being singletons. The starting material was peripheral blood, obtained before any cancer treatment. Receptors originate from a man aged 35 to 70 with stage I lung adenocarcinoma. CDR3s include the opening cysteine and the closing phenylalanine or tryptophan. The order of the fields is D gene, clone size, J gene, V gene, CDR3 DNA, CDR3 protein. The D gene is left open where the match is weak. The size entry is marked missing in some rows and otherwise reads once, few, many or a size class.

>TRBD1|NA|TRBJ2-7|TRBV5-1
TGCGCCAGCAGCTTGGGGCTGGGACAGGGGTACGAGCAGTACTTC
CASSLGLGQGYEQYF
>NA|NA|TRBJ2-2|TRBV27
TGTGCCAGCAGTTTAGAGGCCAAGAACACCGGGGAGCTGTTTTTT
CASSLEAKNTGELFF
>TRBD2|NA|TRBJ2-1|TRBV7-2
TGTGCCAGCAGCTTAGTTGCGGGGGAAAGTCAGTTCTTC
CASSLVAGESQFF
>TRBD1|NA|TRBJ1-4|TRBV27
TGTGCCAGCAGGCGGGGGGACAGGGACGGTGAAAAACTGTTTTTT
CASRRGDRDGEKLFF
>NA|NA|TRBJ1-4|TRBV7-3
TGTGCCAGCAAAAATGAAAAACTGTTTTTT
CASKNEKLFF
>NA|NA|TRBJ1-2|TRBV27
TGTGCCAGCAGTTTGGGGAAAGGGAACTATGGCTACACCTTC
CASSLGKGNYGYTF
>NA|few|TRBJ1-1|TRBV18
TGTGCCAGCCATGCAGTTAACACTGAAGCTTTCTTT
CASHAVNTEAFF
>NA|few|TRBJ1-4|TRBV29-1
TGCAGCGTCCTCGATAAGGGCGGTGAAAAACTGTTTTTT
CSVLDKGGEKLFF
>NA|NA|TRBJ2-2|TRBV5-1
TGCGCCAGCAGCTTGGCAAGGGGAAACACCGGGGAGCTGTTTTTT
CASSLARGNTGELFF
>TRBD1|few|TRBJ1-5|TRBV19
TGTGCCACCCGAGAAGGGGGCGGGGGGAAACAGCCCCAGCATTTT
CATREGGGGKQPQHF
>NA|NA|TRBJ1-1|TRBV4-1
TGCGCCAGCAGCCAAGCTTCGGCAAATCGTAACACTGAAGCTTTCTTT
CASSQASANRNTEAFF
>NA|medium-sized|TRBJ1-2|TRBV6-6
TGTGCCAGCAGTGACTACGATGGCTACACCTTC
CASSDYDGYTF
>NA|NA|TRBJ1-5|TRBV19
TGTGCCAGTAGTATTCGGACCCAGGACCAGCCCCAGCATTTT
CASSIRTQDQPQHF
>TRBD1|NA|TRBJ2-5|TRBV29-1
TGCAGCCTAAGGACAGGGGGCGTCGAGACCCAGTACTTC
CSLRTGGVETQYF
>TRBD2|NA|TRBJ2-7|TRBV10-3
TGTGCCATCAGTGGGCTAGCGGGGGGGCGGTCGGTCGGGCGTACCTACGAGCAGTACTTC
CAISGLAGGRSVGRTYEQYF
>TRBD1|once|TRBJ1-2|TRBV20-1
TGCAGTGCTAACAGGGGCTATGGCTACACCTTC
CSANRGYGYTF
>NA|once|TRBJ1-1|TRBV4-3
TGCGCCAGCAGCCAGGCGACGGGGAGTACTGAAGCTTTCTTT
CASSQATGSTEAFF
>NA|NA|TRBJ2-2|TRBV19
TGTGCCAGTAGTCAGCGGACAAAAGGGACGGGCCGAGCCGGGGAGCTGTTTTTT
CASSQRTKGTGRAGELFF
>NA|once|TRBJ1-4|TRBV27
TGTGCCAGCAGACCCTTAGGCGCGAATGAAAAACTGTTTTTT
CASRPLGANEKLFF
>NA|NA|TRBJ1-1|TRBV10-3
TGTGCCATCAGTGAGGCTCAGAGCACTGAAGCTTTCTTT
CAISEAQSTEAFF